Following are 2 T cell receptor beta chains from one sample sequenced in a study of blood T cell repertoires in COVID-19. The table came from immunoSEQ multiplex PCR; TCRdb's copy has only in-frame clones and leaves some out. The data show roughly 300,000 clones, 75% to 95% seen once. Sequencing was done on a sample of peripheral blood. These receptors were obtained from a woman under 40 with COVID-19, enrolled during active disease.

This clone was counted once. The chain recombines TRBV6-5 with TRBJ1-6; D gene unclear. The CDR3 contains 14 residues. CDR1 MNHEY and CDR2 SVGAGI come from the germline V gene. V gave up 7 bases and J gave up 4 bases, with 11 bases separating them. The CDR3 is CASTSQFYNSPLHF. CDR3 bases: TGTGCCAGCACTTCACAATTTTATAATTCACCCCTCCACTTT.

The genes are TRBV30 and TRBJ2-7, with a possible D match to TRBD1 (5 bases). This CDR3 spans 13 amino acids. Germline V CDR1 and CDR2: GTSNPN, SVGIG (reference sequence). Trimming removed 0 bases at V and 1 base at J, with 7 bases between. This chain's CDR3 is CAWSVGDSYEQYF. In DNA, the CDR3 is TGTGCCTGGAGTGTAGGGGATTCCTACGAGCAGTACTTC.